The rows below give T cell receptor beta chains drawn from one sample of a study of blood T cell repertoires in COVID-19. Libraries were prepared by immunoSEQ multiplex PCR; TCRdb keeps only in-frame clonotypes and omits some of them. The table has about 90,000 clones, 75% to 90% seen once. Input material: peripheral blood. These receptors were collected from an elderly man with active or convalescent COVID-19. CDR3s include the opening cysteine and the closing phenylalanine or tryptophan. Fields, in order: D gene, V gene, clone size, J gene, CDR3 protein, CDR3 DNA. A D gene is named only where the DNA matches it firmly. Size tells how often a clone was seen (once, few, many) or the class of an expanded clone, and some rows leave it out.

TRBD1	TRBV10-3	NA	TRBJ2-7	CALGEGQGGSYEQYF	TGTGCCCTCGGGGAAGGACAGGGAGGCTCCTACGAGCAGTACTTC
TRBD1	TRBV3-1/TRBV3-2	NA	TRBJ1-2	CASSQADRGGHGYTF	TGTGCCAGCAGCCAGGCCGACAGGGGTGGCCACGGCTACACCTTC
TRBD2	TRBV4-2	NA	TRBJ2-2	CASSRDLVAGEVTGELFF	TGTGCCAGCAGCCGAGACCTGGTGGCGGGAGAGGTCACCGGGGAGCTGTTTTTT
TRBD1	TRBV7-9	NA	TRBJ1-2	CASSLLSGTGGSYTF	TGTGCCAGCAGCTTATTATCCGGGACAGGGGGGAGCTACACCTTC
TRBD2	TRBV18	NA	TRBJ2-7	CASSPPNSGRAYEQYF	TGTGCCAGCTCACCACCGAATAGCGGGAGGGCCTACGAGCAGTACTTC
NA	TRBV9	NA	TRBJ2-5	CASSVSASEETQYF	TGTGCCAGCAGCGTATCGGCTAGCGAAGAGACCCAGTACTTC
NA	TRBV10-3	NA	TRBJ2-1	CAISASKTYNEQFF	TGTGCCATCAGTGCTAGCAAAACCTACAATGAGCAGTTCTTC
NA	TRBV29-1	NA	TRBJ2-7	CSVAQGYEQYF	TGCAGCGTTGCACAGGGTTACGAGCAGTACTTC
NA	TRBV5-1	NA	TRBJ2-2	CASSLPTRKAVGELFF	TGCGCCAGCAGCTTACCGACTAGAAAGGCGGTCGGGGAGCTGTTTTTT
TRBD1	TRBV6-5	NA	TRBJ1-6	CASRTQGDNSPLHF	TGTGCCAGCAGAACACAGGGGGACAATTCACCCCTCCACTTT
NA	TRBV5-4	NA	TRBJ2-3	CASRTSKAFTDTQYF	TGTGCCAGCAGGACTTCCAAAGCCTTCACAGATACGCAGTATTTT
TRBD1	TRBV5-5	NA	TRBJ2-5	CASTDRQGGLVNWETQYF	TGTGCCAGCACGGACCGACAGGGGGGCCTAGTGAATTGGGAGACCCAGTACTTC
TRBD1	TRBV19	NA	TRBJ1-1	CASSSGTGSPFF	TGTGCCAGTAGCTCCGGGACAGGGTCACCTTTCTTT
TRBD1	TRBV18	few	TRBJ2-7	CASSPAAGGSYEQYF	TGTGCCAGCTCACCAGCGGCAGGGGGATCCTACGAGCAGTACTTC
NA	TRBV4-1	few	TRBJ2-2	CASSQDRGTGELFF	TGCGCCAGCAGCCAAGATAGGGGAACCGGGGAGCTGTTTTTT
TRBD2	TRBV4-3	NA	TRBJ2-1	CASSLLAGGPNEQFF	TGCGCCAGCAGCCTCCTAGCGGGAGGGCCCAATGAGCAGTTCTTC
NA	TRBV5-3	NA	TRBJ2-1	CARSRRGYNEQFF	TGTGCCAGAAGCCGGAGGGGCTACAATGAGCAGTTCTTC
TRBD2	TRBV5-1	NA	TRBJ2-3	CASSRAGISTDTQYF	TGCGCCAGCAGCCGAGCGGGGATTAGCACAGATACGCAGTATTTT
TRBD1	TRBV2	NA	TRBJ1-1	CASRGTGGGTEAFF	TGTGCCAGCAGAGGGACAGGGGGAGGCACTGAAGCTTTCTTT
NA	TRBV5-5	NA	TRBJ2-7	CASSFQGQYYEQYF	TGTGCCAGCAGCTTCCAGGGTCAGTATTACGAGCAGTACTTC
TRBD2	TRBV4-3	NA	TRBJ2-2	CASSPGGGWPGELFF	TGCGCCAGCAGCCCGGGGGGTGGGTGGCCCGGGGAGCTGTTTTTT
NA	TRBV2	NA	TRBJ2-3	CASSDRQGTDTQYF	TGTGCCAGCAGTGATCGACAGGGCACAGATACGCAGTATTTT
NA	TRBV9	NA	TRBJ2-3	CASSGAGGVTTDTQYF	TGTGCCAGCAGCGGGGCTGGAGGGGTAACTACAGATACGCAGTATTTT
TRBD2	TRBV7-9	NA	TRBJ2-2	CASSPSGGGELFF	TGTGCCAGCAGCCCGTCGGGGGGCGGGGAGCTGTTTTTT
TRBD2	TRBV27	NA	TRBJ2-3	CASSPQRERDSTDTQYF	TGTGCCAGCAGTCCCCAACGAGAGCGGGACAGCACAGATACGCAGTATTTT
NA	TRBV3-1/TRBV3-2	once	TRBJ1-3	CASSPHGDTIYF	TGTGCCAGCAGCCCTCACGGTGACACCATATATTTT
TRBD2	TRBV9	NA	TRBJ2-3	CASSVLAGGTSTDTQYF	TGTGCCAGCAGTGTACTAGCGGGAGGGACTAGCACAGATACGCAGTATTTT
NA	TRBV2	NA	TRBJ2-1	CASSVDSSYNEQFF	TGTGCCAGCAGCGTCGACAGCTCCTACAATGAGCAGTTCTTC
NA	TRBV2	NA	TRBJ1-2	CASRQKSNYGYTF	TGTGCCAGCAGACAGAAGTCTAACTATGGCTACACCTTC
TRBD2	TRBV7-8	few	TRBJ2-1	CASSLASGRGEQFF	TGTGCCAGCAGCTTAGCTAGCGGGAGGGGTGAGCAGTTCTTC
TRBD1	TRBV27	NA	TRBJ1-2	CASSPWDRDYGYTF	TGTGCCAGCAGTCCTTGGGACAGGGACTATGGCTACACCTTC
NA	TRBV2	NA	TRBJ2-7	CASSELYTSSYEQYF	TGTGCCAGCAGTGAACTCTATACTAGCTCCTACGAGCAGTACTTC
TRBD2	TRBV20-1	NA	TRBJ2-3	CSASLTSGPVDTQYF	TGCAGTGCTAGTTTGACTAGCGGCCCTGTAGATACGCAGTATTTT
NA	TRBV4-2	NA	TRBJ1-1	CASSQDFTPGHANTEAFF	TGTGCCAGCAGCCAAGATTTTACGCCGGGACACGCGAACACTGAAGCTTTCTTT
NA	TRBV7-3	NA	TRBJ2-2	CASSYDRTGELFF	TGTGCCAGCAGCTACGACAGGACCGGGGAGCTGTTTTTT
NA	TRBV4-3	NA	TRBJ1-3	CASSQDQRGATGNTIYF	TGCGCCAGCAGCCAAGATCAACGGGGGGCGACTGGAAACACCATATATTTT
TRBD2	TRBV7-2	NA	TRBJ2-7	CASSLGSSGSTYEQYF	TGTGCCAGCAGCTTAGGGTCTAGCGGGAGTACATACGAGCAGTACTTC
NA	TRBV12-3/TRBV12-4	NA	TRBJ2-5	CASSLGGKETQYF	TGTGCCAGCAGTTTAGGCGGAAAAGAGACCCAGTACTTC
NA	TRBV19	NA	TRBJ2-1	CASRVEGAVSYNEQFF	TGTGCCAGTAGAGTTGAGGGAGCAGTGTCCTACAATGAGCAGTTCTTC
NA	TRBV11-2	NA	TRBJ2-7	CASSTDRRHEQYF	TGTGCCAGCAGCACCGACAGGCGCCACGAGCAGTACTTC
NA	TRBV2	NA	TRBJ2-6	CASRPRTGQGANVLTF	TGTGCCAGCAGGCCCCGAACAGGGCAAGGGGCCAACGTCCTGACTTTC
NA	TRBV19	NA	TRBJ1-5	CASSIVGIYQPQHF	TGTGCCAGTAGTATAGTGGGCATATATCAGCCCCAGCATTTT
NA	TRBV19	few	TRBJ2-6	CASSMGAMGRRRSGANVLTF	TGTGCCAGTAGTATGGGGGCAATGGGAAGACGTAGATCGGGGGCCAACGTCCTGACTTTC
TRBD1	TRBV10-3	NA	TRBJ1-4	CATNRGLGEKLFF	TGTGCCACCAACAGGGGGCTAGGTGAAAAACTGTTTTTT
NA	TRBV28	NA	TRBJ1-1	CASSFPRGSSTEAFF	TGTGCCAGCAGTTTTCCCCGGGGGTCGAGCACTGAAGCTTTCTTT